The sequence of this T cell receptor beta chain was determined in a study of cytomegalovirus exposure and HLA in healthy donors. It was with 60 Vbeta and 13 Jbeta primers that the PCR ran. Assay: immunoSEQ multiplex PCR; the TCRdb copy retains only in-frame clones and omits some. The repertoire holds around 200,000 clones, with 82% as singletons. Trimming removed 5 bases from V and 1 base from J; junction bases left unmatched: 11. The CDR3 covers 17 residues. CDR1 and CDR2 from the germline V gene are MDHEN and SYDVKM. Material for sequencing was PBMCs. The receptor was derived from a woman under 30 in good health and CMV-seronegative. J is TRBJ1-2 and V is TRBV28, with 9 bases matching TRBD1. Written as DNA, the CDR3 is TGTGCCAGCAGTACGACGGGACAGGGCCCTTATAACTATGGCTACACCTTC. It is translated as CASSTTGQGPYNYGYTF.